The 10 T cell receptor beta chains reported below all come from one sample, sequenced in a study of T cell changes during pregnancy in multiple sclerosis. Assay used: immunoSEQ multiplex PCR; TCRdb lists only in-frame clones, some missing. This table has about 100,000 clones, 85% to 95% appearing once. The specimen was peripheral blood, collected after pregnancy. The receptors here all came from a female donor with multiple sclerosis, enrolled in a pregnancy study.

The J gene is TRBJ2-7, the V gene TRBV7-8; perhaps TRBD2 as D (5 bases). Germline-derived CDR1 and CDR2 are SGHVS and FQNEAQ. The CDR3 sequence is 14 residues long. The V and J ends lost 4 bases and 1 base respectively, with 11 bases between them. As DNA, the CDR3 is TGTGCCAGCAGCTCGCGGGTTGGGTCCTACGAGCAGTACTTC. Its translation is CASSSRVGSYEQYF.

V usage is TRBV19 and J usage is TRBJ2-1; TRBD2 is a possible D gene (5 bases). V shed 4 bases and J shed 10 bases, with 17 bases lying between them. The CDR3 is made up of 14 amino acids. CDR1 and CDR2 from the germline V gene are LNHDA and SQIVND (reference sequence). The CDR3 here is CASSTLGLAAEQFF. Here the CDR3 DNA reads TGTGCCAGTAGTACCCTCGGGCTAGCAGCGGAGCAGTTCTTC.

The chain has TRBV7-8 and TRBJ1-2; possibly TRBD1 for D (6 bases). The V end lost 3 bases, the J end lost 5 bases, and 10 bases lay between the germline ends. Germline V gene lookup returns CDR1 SGHVS and CDR2 FQNEAQ. This CDR3 contains 13 residues. In DNA, the CDR3 is TGTGCCAGCAGCTTGGACAGATCGTATGGCTACACCTTC. Its translation: CASSLDRSYGYTF.

The V call is TRBV6-5, the J call TRBJ2-1, with 7 bases aligning to TRBD1. The germline V gene encodes CDR1 MNHEY and CDR2 SVGAGI. The CDR3 runs to 13 residues. V trimming: 0 bases; J trimming: 10 bases; junction bases outside the gene matches: 3. CDR3: CASSYSGTAEQFF. The CDR3 nucleotides read TGTGCCAGCAGTTACTCTGGGACAGCAGAGCAGTTCTTC.

CDR3 DNA sequence: TGTGCCAGCAGTGCAGGGACTAGCGGGAGGGCCCAGTCCTACGAGCAGTACTTC. It translates to CASSAGTSGRAQSYEQYF. This chain joins TRBV6-1 and TRBJ2-7, with 16 bases that match TRBD2. The ends lost 4 bases at V and 1 base at J; junction bases unmatched: 7. Germline CDR1 is MNHNS and CDR2 is SASEGT. The CDR3 is 18 amino acids.

The V gene is TRBV7-9, the J gene TRBJ2-1; 10 bases fit TRBD1. From germline, CDR1 is SEHNR and CDR2 FQNEAQ (reference sequence). This CDR3 contains 16 residues. The junction had 11 bases not matched to a gene; V was cut back by 5 bases and J by 7 bases. Here the CDR3 reads CASSQIRDRGRNEQFF. As DNA, the CDR3 is TGTGCCAGCAGCCAAATACGAGACAGGGGGCGGAATGAGCAGTTCTTC.

The chain joins TRBV5-4 to TRBJ2-5; 7 bases align to TRBD2. In germline, CDR1 is SGHNT, CDR2 YYREEE (reference sequence). The CDR3 contains 16 residues. Germline trimming cut 4 bases from V and 4 bases from J; bases unmatched to any gene: 13. CDR3 in amino acids: CASSRGRRELRETQYF. Here the CDR3 DNA reads TGTGCCAGCAGCCGCGGGCGGCGGGAGCTACGAGAGACCCAGTACTTC.

This chain links TRBV19 with TRBJ2-3; tentatively, D is TRBD1 (6 bases). The CDR3 contains 14 residues. Per germline, CDR1 LNHDA and CDR2 SQIVND (reference sequence). V lost 3 bases and J 0 bases, leaving 7 bases between the germline ends. The CDR3 nucleotides read TGTGCCAGTAGTATGGGACACAGCACAGATACGCAGTATTTT. Protein: CASSMGHSTDTQYF.

This clone was detected a few times. This chain uses TRBV19 with TRBJ1-1; 8 positions agree with TRBD1. The CDR3 is made up of 17 amino acids. With V trimmed by 5 bases and J by 0 bases, 11 bases remained unmatched. Germline values: CDR1 LNHDA, CDR2 SQIVND (reference sequence). The CDR3 region is CASSHRGKEQMNTEAFF. The DNA for the CDR3 is TGTGCCAGTAGTCACAGGGGGAAAGAACAGATGAACACTGAAGCTTTCTTT.

This chain connects TRBV9 to TRBJ2-5; D not certain. Germline V CDR1 and CDR2: SGDLS, YYNGEE. The CDR3 runs 14 residues. V was trimmed by 0 bases and J by 1 base, leaving 7 bases between them. DNA of the CDR3: TGTGCCAGCAGCGTAGGAGTTAGCCAAGAGACCCAGTACTTC. Its protein is CASSVGVSQETQYF.